The clone carrying this T cell receptor (beta chain) has a single count. Trimming took off 2 bases at V and 3 bases at J, with 8 bases between the two ends. This CDR3 has 13 residues. Repertoires were generated with immunoSEQ multiplex PCR, while TCRdb's copy carries only in-frame clones and drops some. The profile shows about 92,000 clones, roughly four fifths of them singletons. The sample belongs to a study of control samples from healthy donors and cancer patients. The rearrangement links TRBV12-3 or TRBV12-4 to TRBJ2-7; perhaps TRBD1 as D (6 bases). The sequence derives from a woman aged 55 to 70 in good health. Material: blood. The CDR3 loop is CASSLLGGYEQYF. The CDR3 DNA follows: TGTGCCAGCAGTTTATTAGGGGGCTACGAGCAGTACTTC.